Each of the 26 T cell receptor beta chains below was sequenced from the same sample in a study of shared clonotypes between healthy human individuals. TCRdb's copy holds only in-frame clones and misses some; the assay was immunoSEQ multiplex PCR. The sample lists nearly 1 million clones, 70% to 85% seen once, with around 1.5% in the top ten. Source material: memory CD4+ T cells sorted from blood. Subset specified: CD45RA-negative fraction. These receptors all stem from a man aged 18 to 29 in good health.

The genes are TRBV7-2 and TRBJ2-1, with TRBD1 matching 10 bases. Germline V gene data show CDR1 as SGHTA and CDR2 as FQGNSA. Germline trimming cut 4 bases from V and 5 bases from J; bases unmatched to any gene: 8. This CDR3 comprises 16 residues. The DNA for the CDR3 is TGTGCCAGCAGCTCTATGACAGGGGGCAGGAACAATGAGCAGTTCTTC. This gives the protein CASSSMTGGRNNEQFF.

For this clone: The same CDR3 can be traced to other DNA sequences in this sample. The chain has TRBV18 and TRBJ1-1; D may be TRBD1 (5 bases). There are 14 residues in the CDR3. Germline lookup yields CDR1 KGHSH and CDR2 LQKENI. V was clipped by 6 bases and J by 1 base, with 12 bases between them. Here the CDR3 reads CASSPGTGNTEAFF. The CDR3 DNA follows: TGTGCCAGCTCTCCCGGGACGGGGAACACTGAAGCTTTCTTT. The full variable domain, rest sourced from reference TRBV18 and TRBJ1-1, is NAGVMQNPRHLVRRRGQEARLRCSPMKGHSHVYWYRQLPEEGLKFMVYLQKENIIDESGMPKERFSAEFPKEGPSILRIQQVVRGDSAAYFCASSPGTGNTEAFFGQGTRLTVV.

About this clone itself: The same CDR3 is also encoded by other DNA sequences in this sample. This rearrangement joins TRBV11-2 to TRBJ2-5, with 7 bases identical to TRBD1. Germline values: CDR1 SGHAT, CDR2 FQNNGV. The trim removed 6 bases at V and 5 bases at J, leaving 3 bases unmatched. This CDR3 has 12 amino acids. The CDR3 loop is CASSPQGETQYF. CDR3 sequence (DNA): TGTGCCAGCAGTCCACAGGGGGAGACCCAGTACTTC.

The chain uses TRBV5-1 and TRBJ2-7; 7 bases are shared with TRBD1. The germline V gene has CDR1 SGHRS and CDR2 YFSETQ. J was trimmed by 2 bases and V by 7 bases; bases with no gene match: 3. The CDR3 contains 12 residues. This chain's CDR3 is CASRDSTYEQYF. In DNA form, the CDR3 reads TGCGCCAGCCGGGACAGCACCTACGAGCAGTACTTC.

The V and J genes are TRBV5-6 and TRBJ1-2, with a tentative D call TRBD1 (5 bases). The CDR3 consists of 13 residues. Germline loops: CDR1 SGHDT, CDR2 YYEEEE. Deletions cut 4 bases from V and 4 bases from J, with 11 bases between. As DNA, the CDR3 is TGTGCCAGCAGCCCCTGGGGGATCTATGGCTACACCTTC. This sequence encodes CASSPWGIYGYTF. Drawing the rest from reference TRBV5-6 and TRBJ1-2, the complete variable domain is DAGVTQSPTHLIKTRGQQVTLRCSPKSGHDTVSWYQQALGQGPQFIFQYYEEEERQRGNFPDRFSGHQFPNYSSELNVNALLLGDSALYLCASSPWGIYGYTFGSGTRLTVV.

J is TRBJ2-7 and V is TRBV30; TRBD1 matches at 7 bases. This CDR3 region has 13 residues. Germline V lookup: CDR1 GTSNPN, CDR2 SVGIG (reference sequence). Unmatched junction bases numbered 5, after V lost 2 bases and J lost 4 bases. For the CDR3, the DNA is TGTGCCTGGAGTAGGGGGCCTATATACGAGCAGTACTTC. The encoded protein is CAWSRGPIYEQYF.

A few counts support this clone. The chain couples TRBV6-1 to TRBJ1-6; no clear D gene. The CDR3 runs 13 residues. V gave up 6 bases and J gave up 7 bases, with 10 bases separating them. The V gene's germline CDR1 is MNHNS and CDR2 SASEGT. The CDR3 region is CASSDLGNSPLHF. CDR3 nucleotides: TGTGCCAGCAGCGACCTAGGGAATTCACCCCTCCACTTT.

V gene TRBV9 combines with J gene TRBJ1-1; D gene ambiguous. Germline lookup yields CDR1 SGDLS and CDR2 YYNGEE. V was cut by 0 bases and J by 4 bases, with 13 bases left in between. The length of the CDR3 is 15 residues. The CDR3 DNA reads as TGTGCCAGCAGCGTAGGAGGCAGTATATCCACTGAAGCTTTCTTT. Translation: CASSVGGSISTEAFF.

In DNA, the CDR3 is TGTGCCAGCAGTTTAGGGTGGGCCTACAATGAGCAGTTCTTC. This translates into CASSLGWAYNEQFF. V usage is TRBV27 and J usage is TRBJ2-1; D ambiguous. With 2 bases removed from V and 2 bases from J, the gap between germline ends came to 7 bases. CDR1 and CDR2 from the germline V gene are MNHEY and SMNVEV (reference sequence). This CDR3 has 14 amino acids.

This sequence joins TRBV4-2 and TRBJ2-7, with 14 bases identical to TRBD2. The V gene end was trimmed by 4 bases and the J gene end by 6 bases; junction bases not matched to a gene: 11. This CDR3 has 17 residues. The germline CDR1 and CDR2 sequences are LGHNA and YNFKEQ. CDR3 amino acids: CASSRVTSGGGPGEQYF. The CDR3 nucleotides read TGTGCCAGCAGCCGCGTGACTAGCGGGGGGGGGCCCGGCGAGCAGTACTTC.

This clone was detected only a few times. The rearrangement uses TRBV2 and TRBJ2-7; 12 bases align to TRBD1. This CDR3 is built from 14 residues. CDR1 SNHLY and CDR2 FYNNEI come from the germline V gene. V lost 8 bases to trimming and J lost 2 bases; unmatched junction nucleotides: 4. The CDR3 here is CASFRDRGPYEQYF. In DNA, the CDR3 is TGTGCCAGCTTCCGGGACAGGGGGCCCTACGAGCAGTACTTC.

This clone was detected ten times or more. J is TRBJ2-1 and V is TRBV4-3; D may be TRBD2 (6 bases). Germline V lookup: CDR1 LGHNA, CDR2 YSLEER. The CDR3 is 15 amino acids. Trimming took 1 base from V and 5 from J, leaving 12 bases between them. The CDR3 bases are TGCGCCAGCAGCCAAGCGCGGGGCTTCAACAATGAGCAGTTCTTC. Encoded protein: CASSQARGFNNEQFF.

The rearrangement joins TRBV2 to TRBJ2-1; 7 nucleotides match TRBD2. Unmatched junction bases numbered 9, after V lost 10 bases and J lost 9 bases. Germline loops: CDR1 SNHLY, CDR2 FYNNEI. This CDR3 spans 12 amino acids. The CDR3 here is CATRGRGPEQFF. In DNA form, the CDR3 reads TGTGCCACGCGAGGGAGGGGACCTGAGCAGTTCTTC.

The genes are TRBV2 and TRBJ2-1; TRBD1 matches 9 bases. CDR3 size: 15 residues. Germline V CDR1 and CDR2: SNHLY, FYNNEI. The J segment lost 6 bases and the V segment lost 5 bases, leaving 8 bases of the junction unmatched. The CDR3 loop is CASSPHGQGFNEQFF. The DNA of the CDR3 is TGTGCCAGCAGTCCTCACGGACAGGGGTTCAATGAGCAGTTCTTC. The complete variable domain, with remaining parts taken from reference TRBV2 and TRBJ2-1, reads EPEVTQTPSHQVTQMGQEVILRCVPISNHLYFYWYRQILGQKVEFLVSFYNNEISEKSEIFDDQFSVERPDGSNFTLKIRSTKLEDSAMYFCASSPHGQGFNEQFFGPGTRLTVL.

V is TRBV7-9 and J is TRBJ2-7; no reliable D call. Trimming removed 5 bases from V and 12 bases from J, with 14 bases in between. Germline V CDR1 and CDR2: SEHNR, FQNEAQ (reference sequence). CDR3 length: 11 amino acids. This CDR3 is CASSLDYVAYF. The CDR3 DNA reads TGTGCCAGCAGCCTCGATTATGTTGCGTACTTC.

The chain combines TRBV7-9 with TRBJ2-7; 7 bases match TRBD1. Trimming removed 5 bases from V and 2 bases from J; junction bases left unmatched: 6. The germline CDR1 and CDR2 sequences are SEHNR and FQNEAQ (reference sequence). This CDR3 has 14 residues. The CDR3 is CASSILTGPYEQYF. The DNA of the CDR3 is TGTGCCAGCAGCATATTGACAGGGCCCTACGAGCAGTACTTC.

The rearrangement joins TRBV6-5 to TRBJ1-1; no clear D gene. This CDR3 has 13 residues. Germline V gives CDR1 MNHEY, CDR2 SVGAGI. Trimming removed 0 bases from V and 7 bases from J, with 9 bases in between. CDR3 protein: CASSYSEHSEAFF. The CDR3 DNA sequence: TGTGCCAGCAGTTACTCGGAGCACAGTGAAGCTTTCTTT.

DNA for the CDR3: TGTGCCAGCAGCACGGACAGGGGCTACGAGCAGTACTTC. Amino acid sequence: CASSTDRGYEQYF. The chain couples TRBV6-5 to TRBJ2-7, with TRBD1 identical over 9 bases. Germline V gene lookup returns CDR1 MNHEY and CDR2 SVGAGI. V gave up 6 bases and J gave up 3 bases; unmatched junction bases: 3. There are 13 residues in the CDR3.

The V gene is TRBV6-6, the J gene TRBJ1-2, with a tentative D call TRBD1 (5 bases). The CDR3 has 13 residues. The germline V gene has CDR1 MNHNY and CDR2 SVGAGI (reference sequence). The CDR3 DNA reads TGTGTGTCGACAGCCTCTTTCTCCTATGGCTACACCTTC. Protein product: CVSTASFSYGYTF.

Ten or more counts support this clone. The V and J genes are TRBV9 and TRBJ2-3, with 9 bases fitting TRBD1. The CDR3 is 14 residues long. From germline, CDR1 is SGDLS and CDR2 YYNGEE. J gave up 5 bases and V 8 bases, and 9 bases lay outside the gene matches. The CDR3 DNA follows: TGTGCCAGTTCCGGGACAGGGAAGGTAGATACGCAGTATTTT. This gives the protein CASSGTGKVDTQYF. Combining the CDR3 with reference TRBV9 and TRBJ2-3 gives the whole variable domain DSGVTQTPKHLITATGQRVTLRCSPRSGDLSVYWYQQSLDQGLQFLIQYYNGEERAKGNILERFSAQQFPDLHSELNLSSLELGDSALYFCASSGTGKVDTQYFGPGTRLTVL.

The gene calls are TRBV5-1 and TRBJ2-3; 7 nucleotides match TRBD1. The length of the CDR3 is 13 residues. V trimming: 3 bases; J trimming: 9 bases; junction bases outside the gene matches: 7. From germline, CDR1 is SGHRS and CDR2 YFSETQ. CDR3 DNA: TGCGCCAGCAGCTCGAACGACAGGGAGACGCAGTATTTT. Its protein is CASSSNDRETQYF.

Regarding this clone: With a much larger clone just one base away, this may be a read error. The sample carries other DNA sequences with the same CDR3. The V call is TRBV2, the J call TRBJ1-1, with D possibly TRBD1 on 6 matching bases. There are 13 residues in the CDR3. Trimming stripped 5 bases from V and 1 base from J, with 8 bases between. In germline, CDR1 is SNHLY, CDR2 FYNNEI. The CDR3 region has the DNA TGTGCCAGCAGTCGGACAGAGAACACTGAAGCTTTCTTT. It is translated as CASSRTENTEAFF.

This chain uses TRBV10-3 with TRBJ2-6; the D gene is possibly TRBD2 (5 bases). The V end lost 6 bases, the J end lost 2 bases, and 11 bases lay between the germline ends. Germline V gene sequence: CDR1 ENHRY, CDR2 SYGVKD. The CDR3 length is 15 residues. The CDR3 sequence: CAIRASGAGANVLTF. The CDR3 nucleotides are TGTGCCATCAGAGCCAGCGGCGCTGGGGCCAACGTCCTGACTTTC.

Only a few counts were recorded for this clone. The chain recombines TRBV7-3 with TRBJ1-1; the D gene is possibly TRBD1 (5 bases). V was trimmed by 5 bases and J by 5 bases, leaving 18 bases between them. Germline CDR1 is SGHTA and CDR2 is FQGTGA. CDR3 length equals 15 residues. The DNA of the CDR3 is TGTGCCAGCAGCCCGGACTCAGGGAGAAGGACTGAAGCTTTCTTT. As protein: CASSPDSGRRTEAFF.

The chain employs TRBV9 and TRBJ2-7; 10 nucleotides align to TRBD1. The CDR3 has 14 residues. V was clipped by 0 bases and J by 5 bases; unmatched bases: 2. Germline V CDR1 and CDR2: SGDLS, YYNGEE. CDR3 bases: TGTGCCAGCAGCGTAGGACAGGGGGCCGACGAGCAGTACTTC. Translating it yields CASSVGQGADEQYF.

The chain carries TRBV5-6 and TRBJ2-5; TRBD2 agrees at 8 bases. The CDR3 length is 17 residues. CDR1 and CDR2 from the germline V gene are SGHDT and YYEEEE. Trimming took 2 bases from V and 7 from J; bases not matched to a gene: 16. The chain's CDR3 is CASSLRGGTTGGGTQYF. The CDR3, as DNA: TGTGCCAGCAGCTTAAGGGGAGGAACGACGGGAGGGGGGACCCAGTACTTC.